These T cell receptor beta chains were read from a single sample in a study of cytomegalovirus exposure and HLA in healthy donors. Profiling relied on immunoSEQ multiplex PCR, and the TCRdb table lists in-frame clones only, not all of them. The sample totals 220,000 or so clones. The sequenced sample was PBMCs. These receptors came from a girl aged 2 to 9 in good health and CMV-seropositive. Each CDR3 is given with its conserved first and last residue. Fields, in order: J gene, V gene, CDR3 length, D gene, CDR3 protein, CDR3 DNA. The D gene is left open where the match is weak.

j_call: TRBJ2-1
v_call: TRBV25-1
cdr3_length: 13
d_call: -
cdr3_aa: CASSARRYNEQFF
cdr3_nt: TGTGCCAGCAGTGCTAGAAGGTACAATGAGCAGTTCTTC

j_call: TRBJ2-3
v_call: TRBV5-6
cdr3_length: 15
d_call: TRBD1
cdr3_aa: CASSSPDRGADTQYF
cdr3_nt: TGTGCCAGCAGCTCACCGGACAGGGGGGCAGATACGCAGTATTTT

j_call: TRBJ2-3
v_call: TRBV5-1
cdr3_length: 17
d_call: TRBD2
cdr3_aa: CASSLSSTAGGPDTQYF
cdr3_nt: TGCGCCAGCAGCTTGTCAAGTACGGCGGGAGGGCCAGATACGCAGTATTTT

j_call: TRBJ1-1
v_call: TRBV10-3
cdr3_length: 13
d_call: TRBD1
cdr3_aa: CAISPTPGQEAFF
cdr3_nt: TGTGCCATCAGTCCCACACCGGGACAGGAAGCTTTCTTT

j_call: TRBJ1-1
v_call: TRBV6-1
cdr3_length: 13
d_call: -
cdr3_aa: CASEAGVNTEAFF
cdr3_nt: TGTGCCAGCGAGGCAGGGGTGAACACTGAAGCTTTCTTT

j_call: TRBJ2-3
v_call: TRBV29-1
cdr3_length: 13
d_call: -
cdr3_aa: CSASLVSGDTQYF
cdr3_nt: TGCAGCGCCTCACTAGTTTCAGGAGATACGCAGTATTTT

j_call: TRBJ2-6
v_call: TRBV18
cdr3_length: 18
d_call: TRBD1
cdr3_aa: CASSPPGTAVSGANVLTF
cdr3_nt: TGTGCCAGCTCACCCCCCGGGACAGCCGTATCTGGGGCCAACGTCCTGACTTTC

j_call: TRBJ2-3
v_call: TRBV7-6
cdr3_length: 18
d_call: TRBD2
cdr3_aa: CASSLGERDRRWTDTQYF
cdr3_nt: TGTGCCAGCAGCTTAGGTGAGCGGGATCGAAGGTGGACAGATACGCAGTATTTT

j_call: TRBJ2-2
v_call: TRBV28
cdr3_length: 16
d_call: TRBD1
cdr3_aa: CASITLWTGGPGELFF
cdr3_nt: TGTGCCAGCATTACTTTGTGGACAGGGGGCCCCGGGGAGCTGTTTTTT

j_call: TRBJ2-2
v_call: TRBV9
cdr3_length: 15
d_call: -
cdr3_aa: CASSAEGGPTGELFF
cdr3_nt: TGTGCCAGCAGCGCCGAAGGAGGGCCCACCGGGGAGCTGTTTTTT

j_call: TRBJ2-5
v_call: TRBV7-8
cdr3_length: 17
d_call: TRBD2
cdr3_aa: CASSFMGLAARQETQYF
cdr3_nt: TGTGCCAGCAGCTTTATGGGACTAGCGGCCCGCCAAGAGACCCAGTACTTC

j_call: TRBJ1-5
v_call: TRBV5-6
cdr3_length: 16
d_call: TRBD1
cdr3_aa: CASSLWAGQGNQPQHF
cdr3_nt: TGTGCCAGCAGCTTGTGGGCCGGACAGGGCAATCAGCCCCAGCATTTT

j_call: TRBJ1-3
v_call: TRBV7-9
cdr3_length: 15
d_call: -
cdr3_aa: CASSLRRASGNTIYF
cdr3_nt: TGTGCCAGCAGCTTACGGAGGGCGTCTGGAAACACCATATATTTT

j_call: TRBJ2-5
v_call: TRBV7-9
cdr3_length: 14
d_call: TRBD2
cdr3_aa: CASSLEAGIETQYF
cdr3_nt: TGTGCCAGCAGCTTGGAAGCGGGAATAGAGACCCAGTACTTC

j_call: TRBJ2-1
v_call: TRBV29-1
cdr3_length: 17
d_call: TRBD2
cdr3_aa: CSVLILLAGESRDEQFF
cdr3_nt: TGCAGCGTCCTGATATTACTAGCGGGAGAGAGTAGGGATGAGCAGTTCTTC

j_call: TRBJ2-7
v_call: TRBV19
cdr3_length: 14
d_call: -
cdr3_aa: CASSPRDFTGEQYF
cdr3_nt: TGTGCCAGTAGTCCCCGGGACTTCACTGGCGAGCAGTACTTC

j_call: TRBJ1-1
v_call: TRBV29-1
cdr3_length: 14
d_call: -
cdr3_aa: CSVAATRGNTEAFF
cdr3_nt: TGCAGCGTTGCCGCGACCCGGGGGAACACTGAAGCTTTCTTT

j_call: TRBJ2-1
v_call: TRBV4-2
cdr3_length: 16
d_call: TRBD2
cdr3_aa: CASSQLIAGAYNEQFF
cdr3_nt: TGTGCCAGCAGCCAGCTCATAGCGGGTGCCTACAATGAGCAGTTCTTC

j_call: TRBJ2-1
v_call: TRBV7-9
cdr3_length: 15
d_call: -
cdr3_aa: CASSLASRQYNEQFF
cdr3_nt: TGTGCCAGCAGCTTAGCGTCCCGACAATACAATGAGCAGTTCTTC

j_call: TRBJ2-5
v_call: TRBV7-9
cdr3_length: 13
d_call: -
cdr3_aa: CASSLGLQETQYF
cdr3_nt: TGTGCCAGCAGCTTGGGACTCCAAGAGACCCAGTACTTC

j_call: TRBJ2-1
v_call: TRBV6-4
cdr3_length: 15
d_call: TRBD2
cdr3_aa: CASSDGLAGYNEQFF
cdr3_nt: TGTGCCAGCAGTGACGGACTAGCGGGATATAATGAGCAGTTCTTC

j_call: TRBJ2-1
v_call: TRBV28
cdr3_length: 14
d_call: TRBD2
cdr3_aa: CASSGPRENREQFF
cdr3_nt: TGTGCCAGCAGTGGCCCGCGGGAGAATCGGGAGCAGTTCTTC

j_call: TRBJ2-3
v_call: TRBV10-3
cdr3_length: 18
d_call: TRBD2
cdr3_aa: CAISGGRATSGSTDTQYF
cdr3_nt: TGTGCCATCAGCGGGGGGAGAGCGACTAGCGGCAGCACAGATACGCAGTATTTT

j_call: TRBJ2-1
v_call: TRBV18
cdr3_length: 13
d_call: -
cdr3_aa: CASSPRADNEQFF
cdr3_nt: TGTGCCAGCTCACCGAGAGCTGACAATGAGCAGTTCTTC

j_call: TRBJ2-5
v_call: TRBV7-8
cdr3_length: 17
d_call: TRBD1
cdr3_aa: CASSPRPGTVEEETQYF
cdr3_nt: TGTGCCAGCAGCCCTAGACCCGGGACAGTCGAGGAAGAGACCCAGTACTTC

j_call: TRBJ2-7
v_call: TRBV5-1
cdr3_length: 15
d_call: -
cdr3_aa: CASSLGQEPSYEQYF
cdr3_nt: TGCGCCAGCAGCTTGGGCCAGGAACCTTCCTACGAGCAGTACTTC

j_call: TRBJ2-7
v_call: TRBV6-5
cdr3_length: 16
d_call: TRBD2
cdr3_aa: CASSYSTSGRAGEQYF
cdr3_nt: TGTGCCAGCAGTTACTCGACTAGCGGGAGGGCGGGGGAGCAGTACTTC

j_call: TRBJ2-2
v_call: TRBV27
cdr3_length: 14
d_call: -
cdr3_aa: CASSLSRFAGELFF
cdr3_nt: TGTGCCAGCAGTTTATCACGGTTCGCCGGGGAGCTGTTTTTT

j_call: TRBJ1-1
v_call: TRBV27
cdr3_length: 14
d_call: -
cdr3_aa: CASSFGNLNTEAFF
cdr3_nt: TGTGCCAGCAGTTTCGGTAACCTGAACACTGAAGCTTTCTTT

j_call: TRBJ2-3
v_call: TRBV6-1
cdr3_length: 14
d_call: -
cdr3_aa: CASRRGDPVDTQYF
cdr3_nt: TGTGCCAGCAGAAGAGGCGACCCGGTAGATACGCAGTATTTT

j_call: TRBJ1-6
v_call: TRBV30
cdr3_length: 14
d_call: -
cdr3_aa: CAWSRIGRRTPLHF
cdr3_nt: TGTGCCTGGAGTAGAATCGGGCGGAGGACACCCCTCCACTTT

j_call: TRBJ1-2
v_call: TRBV29-1
cdr3_length: 12
d_call: -
cdr3_aa: CSVEAASDGYTF
cdr3_nt: TGCAGCGTTGAAGCCGCCTCGGATGGCTACACCTTC

j_call: TRBJ2-2
v_call: TRBV5-1
cdr3_length: 18
d_call: TRBD1
cdr3_aa: CASSRDRRLISNTGELFF
cdr3_nt: TGCGCCAGCAGCCGGGACAGGCGATTAATTTCGAACACCGGGGAGCTGTTTTTT

j_call: TRBJ2-2
v_call: TRBV9
cdr3_length: 15
d_call: TRBD1
cdr3_aa: CASSVAGGNTGELFF
cdr3_nt: TGTGCCAGCAGCGTAGCAGGGGGGAACACCGGGGAGCTGTTTTTT

j_call: TRBJ2-7
v_call: TRBV7-2
cdr3_length: 17
d_call: TRBD1
cdr3_aa: CASSSTLDRAELGEQYF
cdr3_nt: TGTGCCAGCAGCTCCACCCTGGACAGGGCGGAACTAGGCGAGCAGTACTTC

j_call: TRBJ2-7
v_call: TRBV5-4
cdr3_length: 18
d_call: TRBD1
cdr3_aa: CASSLYPIGTDGRYEQYF
cdr3_nt: TGTGCCAGCAGCCTTTATCCTATCGGGACAGACGGGCGCTACGAGCAGTACTTC

j_call: TRBJ2-7
v_call: TRBV10-2
cdr3_length: 14
d_call: TRBD1
cdr3_aa: CASSNRGRPYEQYF
cdr3_nt: TGCGCCAGCAGTAACAGGGGCCGGCCCTACGAGCAGTACTTC

j_call: TRBJ2-1
v_call: TRBV5-1
cdr3_length: 14
d_call: TRBD2
cdr3_aa: CASSSLAGWNEQFF
cdr3_nt: TGCGCCAGCAGTTCGCTAGCGGGTTGGAATGAGCAGTTCTTC

j_call: TRBJ2-2
v_call: TRBV27
cdr3_length: 17
d_call: TRBD2
cdr3_aa: CASSLYRGRAGTGELFF
cdr3_nt: TGTGCCAGCAGTTTATACCGCGGGAGGGCGGGGACCGGGGAGCTGTTTTTT

j_call: TRBJ1-5
v_call: TRBV5-8
cdr3_length: 12
d_call: -
cdr3_aa: CASSFGGQPQHF
cdr3_nt: TGTGCCAGCAGCTTTGGGGGCCAGCCCCAGCATTTT